Listed below are T cell receptor beta chains from one sample, sequenced in a study of T cells in Graves' hyperthyroidism and ophthalmopathy. From the multiplex PCR reads, TCRdb called clonotypes with MiXCR, one entry per CDR3 protein. The table has about 480,000 distinct CDR3 sequences, 13% to 15% seen once; the top ten hold 15% to 20%. What was sequenced was blood. Every receptor here comes from a young woman with Graves' hyperthyroidism. Each CDR3 is given with its conserved first and last residue. The D gene is left open where the match is weak. The size of a clone is reported for some rows only, either as once, few or many, or as a class for expanded clones.

V gene	clone size	J gene	D gene	CDR3 protein	CDR3 DNA
TRBV7-9	many	TRBJ2-1	-	CASSYSGTRSYNEQFF	TGTGCCAGCAGCTATTCCGGGACTCGTTCCTACAATGAGCAGTTCTTC
TRBV27	many	TRBJ1-6	TRBD1	CASSLGGQYSSPLHF	TGTGCCAGCAGTTTAGGGGGACAGTACTCATCACCCCTCCACTTT
TRBV6-5	many	TRBJ1-1	-	CASSYSGASSLNTEAFF	TGTGCCAGCAGTTACTCGGGGGCTTCAAGCTTGAACACTGAAGCTTTCTTT
TRBV5-1	few	TRBJ2-2	-	CASSLERFTGELFF	TGCGCCAGCAGCTTGGAGCGGTTCACCGGGGAGCTGTTTTTT
TRBV6-1	few	TRBJ1-1	-	CASSEGRGSPEAFF	TGTGCCAGCAGTGAAGGTAGAGGGTCCCCTGAAGCTTTCTTT
TRBV3-1	many	TRBJ2-6	-	CASSRGSGANVLTF	TGTGCCAGCAGCCGAGGGTCCGGGGCCAACGTCCTGACTTTC
TRBV29-1	many	TRBJ1-1	-	CSVEDTTGLGTEAFF	TGCAGCGTTGAAGATACGACAGGTCTGGGCACTGAAGCTTTCTTT
TRBV2	many	TRBJ2-3	TRBD1	CASREQGARGSDTQYF	TGTGCCAGCAGAGAACAGGGGGCCCGAGGGTCAGATACGCAGTATTTT
TRBV3-1	-	TRBJ1-5	TRBD1	CASSLRDRNSNQPQHF	TGTGCCAGCAGCCTTCGGGACAGGAATAGCAATCAGCCCCAGCATTTT
TRBV19	many	TRBJ1-2	-	CASNRAGTNYGYTF	TGTGCCAGTAATCGGGCGGGGACCAACTATGGCTACACCTTC
TRBV12-3/TRBV12-4	-	TRBJ2-5	-	CANQTGRGETQYF	TGTGCCAACCAAACGGGGAGAGGCGAGACCCAGTACTTC
TRBV2	many	TRBJ2-1	TRBD2	CASSMMAGENEQFF	TGTGCCAGCAGTATGATGGCGGGAGAAAATGAGCAGTTCTTC
TRBV12-3/TRBV12-4	few	TRBJ2-1	-	CASTPRGANPYNEQFF	TGTGCCAGCACCCCACGGGGGGCAAACCCCTACAATGAGCAGTTCTTC
TRBV18	-	TRBJ1-4	-	CASSPSDANEKLFF	TGTGCCAGCTCACCTTCGGACGCCAATGAAAAACTGTTTTTT
TRBV20-1	many	TRBJ2-1	-	CSAFAPGMGGNEQFF	TGCAGTGCATTCGCACCGGGAATGGGGGGTAATGAGCAGTTCTTC
TRBV28	many	TRBJ1-2	-	CASQNGAGYGYTF	TGTGCCAGCCAAAATGGAGCGGGCTATGGCTACACCTTC
TRBV19	few	TRBJ1-5	TRBD1	CASSIPGGGSNQPQHF	TGTGCCAGTAGTATACCAGGGGGCGGAAGCAATCAGCCCCAGCATTTT
TRBV5-1	many	TRBJ2-3	-	CASSFPSSTDTQYF	TGCGCCAGCAGCTTCCCCTCCTCCACAGATACGCAGTATTTT
TRBV3-1	many	TRBJ2-4	-	CASSRPGNIQYF	TGTGCCAGCAGCCGCCCGGGGAACATTCAGTACTTC
TRBV29-1	many	TRBJ2-5	TRBD2	CSVEGLAGETQYF	TGCAGCGTTGAAGGACTAGCGGGAGAGACCCAGTACTTC
TRBV5-1	-	TRBJ2-3	-	CASGGTGFGDTQYF	TGCGCCAGCGGCGGTACAGGGTTTGGCGATACGCAGTATTTT
TRBV5-1	many	TRBJ1-4	-	CASRTDSTNEKLFF	TGCGCCAGCAGGACAGACTCAACTAATGAAAAACTGTTTTTT
TRBV2	-	TRBJ1-2	TRBD1	CASSYPGQGSNYGYTF	TGTGCCAGCAGCTACCCGGGACAGGGTTCGAACTATGGCTACACCTTC
TRBV29-1	-	TRBJ1-2	-	CSVPRREGYYGYTF	TGCAGCGTGCCCAGAAGGGAGGGATACTATGGCTACACCTTC
TRBV2	-	TRBJ2-3	-	CASSPGTPRDTQYF	TGTGCCAGCAGCCCCGGGACCCCGCGGGATACGCAGTATTTT
TRBV27	-	TRBJ1-3	TRBD1	CASYSRGGGGYSGNTIYF	TGTGCCAGTTATAGTAGAGGGGGCGGGGGTTACTCTGGAAACACCATATATTTT
TRBV27	many	TRBJ2-7	-	CASSLSASPYEQYF	TGTGCCAGCAGTTTATCGGCCAGCCCCTACGAGCAGTACTTC
TRBV5-1	many	TRBJ1-2	-	CASSSRRGGYGYTF	TGCGCCAGCAGCTCGCGGCGAGGGGGCTATGGCTACACCTTC
TRBV3-1	many	TRBJ2-1	-	CASSQRFPGKIYNEQFF	TGTGCCAGCAGCCAAAGATTTCCCGGGAAGATCTACAATGAGCAGTTCTTC
TRBV11-2	many	TRBJ2-1	TRBD2	CASSLLGPTGLAGGGQFF	TGTGCCAGCAGCTTATTAGGACCGACGGGACTAGCGGGAGGAGGGCAGTTCTTC
TRBV2	once	TRBJ2-1	TRBD2	CAPPRVLTSGRSNEQFF	TGTGCCCCCCCCCGGGTGCTGACTAGCGGGAGAAGCAATGAGCAGTTCTTC
TRBV11-2	many	TRBJ1-1	-	CASSLIGPNTEAFF	TGTGCCAGCAGCCTCATCGGACCGAACACTGAAGCTTTCTTT
TRBV12-3/TRBV12-4	many	TRBJ2-1	-	CASSFGANEQFF	TGTGCCAGCAGTTTTGGGGCGAATGAGCAGTTCTTC
TRBV10-3	-	TRBJ2-6	-	CAISESALLATGANVLTF	TGTGCCATCAGTGAGTCCGCCCTGCTAGCGACTGGGGCCAACGTCCTGACTTTC
TRBV12-5	few	TRBJ1-2	-	CASGPRGPYGYTF	TGTGCTAGTGGTCCTAGAGGACCCTATGGCTACACCTTC
TRBV19	-	TRBJ1-3	-	CASRPLGAGSSGNTIYF	TGTGCCAGTAGACCTCTCGGAGCGGGTTCCTCTGGAAACACCATATATTTT
TRBV12-5	few	TRBJ2-3	-	CASGPPAGADTQYF	TGTGCTAGTGGTCCTCCCGCGGGGGCGGATACGCAGTATTTT
TRBV6-1	few	TRBJ2-1	TRBD2	CASTGLAGGRYNEQFF	TGTGCCAGCACCGGACTAGCGGGAGGGAGATACAATGAGCAGTTCTTC
TRBV2	many	TRBJ1-1	-	CASSPRGGMTEAFF	TGTGCCAGCAGCCCCCGGGGTGGTATGACTGAAGCTTTCTTT
TRBV9	-	TRBJ2-5	TRBD2	CASSVGLAGAETQYF	TGTGCCAGCAGCGTAGGGCTAGCGGGAGCTGAGACCCAGTACTTC
TRBV19	many	TRBJ2-1	TRBD2	CASNPSGRSLVEQFF	TGTGCCAGCAATCCTAGCGGGAGATCTTTAGTGGAGCAGTTCTTC
TRBV25-1	many	TRBJ1-2	-	CASRTPGNYGYTF	TGTGCCAGCAGGACACCGGGAAATTATGGCTACACCTTC
TRBV30	-	TRBJ2-2	TRBD1	CAWSGPRTGAAGELFF	TGTGCCTGGAGCGGCCCTAGGACAGGGGCGGCCGGGGAGCTGTTTTTT
TRBV20-1	many	TRBJ2-2	-	CSAPGSFTGELFF	TGCAGTGCTCCCGGCAGCTTCACCGGGGAGCTGTTTTTT
TRBV24-1	many	TRBJ2-3	TRBD2	CATSEAGLTDTQYF	TGTGCCACCAGTGAAGCGGGATTAACAGATACGCAGTATTTT
TRBV4-1	-	TRBJ1-3	-	CASSLRRGSGNTIYF	TGCGCCAGCAGTCTTAGGCGAGGGTCTGGAAACACCATATATTTT
TRBV3-1	many	TRBJ2-1	TRBD2	CASSAPLAVSYNEQFF	TGTGCCAGCAGCGCCCCCCTAGCGGTCTCCTACAATGAGCAGTTCTTC
TRBV6-1	few	TRBJ2-5	TRBD2	CASSEFGTSAGGPETQYF	TGTGCCAGCAGTGAATTCGGGACTAGCGCCGGGGGGCCAGAGACCCAGTACTTC
TRBV3-1	-	TRBJ1-1	-	CASSQGLMNTEAFF	TGTGCCAGCAGCCAGGGGCTGATGAACACTGAAGCTTTCTTT
TRBV6-1	few	TRBJ2-7	-	CASRPSQGGSFEQYF	TGTGCCAGCAGGCCGTCACAGGGTGGGAGTTTCGAGCAGTACTTC